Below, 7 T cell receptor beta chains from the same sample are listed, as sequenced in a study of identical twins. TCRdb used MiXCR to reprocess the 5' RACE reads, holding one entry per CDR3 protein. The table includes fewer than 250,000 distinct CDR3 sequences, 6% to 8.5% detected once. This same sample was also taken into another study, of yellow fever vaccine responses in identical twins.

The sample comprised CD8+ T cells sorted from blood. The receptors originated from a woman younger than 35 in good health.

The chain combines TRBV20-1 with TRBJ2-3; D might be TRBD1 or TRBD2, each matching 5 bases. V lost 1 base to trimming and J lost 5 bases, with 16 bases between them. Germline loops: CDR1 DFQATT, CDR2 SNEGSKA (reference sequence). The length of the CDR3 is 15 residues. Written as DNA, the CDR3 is TGCAGTGCTAGAGGACAGACTAACAGAGGAGATACGCAGTATTTT. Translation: CSARGQTNRGDTQYF.

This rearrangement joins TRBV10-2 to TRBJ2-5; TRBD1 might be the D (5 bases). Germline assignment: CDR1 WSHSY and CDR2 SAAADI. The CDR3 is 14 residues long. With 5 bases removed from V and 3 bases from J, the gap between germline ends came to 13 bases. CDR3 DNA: TGCGCCAGCAGTCACGACAGAATAGAAGAGACCCAGTACTTC. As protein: CASSHDRIEETQYF.

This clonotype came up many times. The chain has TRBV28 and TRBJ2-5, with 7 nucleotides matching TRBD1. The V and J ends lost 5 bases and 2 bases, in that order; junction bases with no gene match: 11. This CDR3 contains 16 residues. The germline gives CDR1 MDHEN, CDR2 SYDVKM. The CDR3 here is CASSRTGTEKQETQYF. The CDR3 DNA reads TGTGCCAGCAGTAGAACCGGGACAGAGAAGCAAGAGACCCAGTACTTC.

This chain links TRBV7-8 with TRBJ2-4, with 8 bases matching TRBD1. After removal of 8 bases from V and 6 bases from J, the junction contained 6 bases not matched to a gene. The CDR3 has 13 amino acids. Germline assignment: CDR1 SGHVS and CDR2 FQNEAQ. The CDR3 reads CASGGTGLNIQYF. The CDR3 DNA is TGTGCCAGCGGGGGGACAGGTTTAAACATTCAGTACTTC.

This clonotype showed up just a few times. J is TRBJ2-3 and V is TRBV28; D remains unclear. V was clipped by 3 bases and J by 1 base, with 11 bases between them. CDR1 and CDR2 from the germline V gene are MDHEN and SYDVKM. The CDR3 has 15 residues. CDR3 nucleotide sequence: TGTGCCAGCAGTTTCAGCCGCCCCGGCACAGATACGCAGTATTTT. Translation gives CASSFSRPGTDTQYF.

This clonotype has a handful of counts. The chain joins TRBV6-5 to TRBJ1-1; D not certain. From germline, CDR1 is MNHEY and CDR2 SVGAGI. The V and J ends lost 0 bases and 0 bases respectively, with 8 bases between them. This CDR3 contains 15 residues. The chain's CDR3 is CASSYSKYLNTEAFF. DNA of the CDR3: TGTGCCAGCAGTTACTCGAAGTACTTGAACACTGAAGCTTTCTTT.

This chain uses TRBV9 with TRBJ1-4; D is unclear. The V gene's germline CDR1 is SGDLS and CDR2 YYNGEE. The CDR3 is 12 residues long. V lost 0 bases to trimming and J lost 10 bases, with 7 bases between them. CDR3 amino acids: CASSVGEGKLFF. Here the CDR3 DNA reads TGTGCCAGCAGCGTAGGAGAGGGAAAACTGTTTTTT.